The clone carrying this T cell receptor beta chain was observed a handful of times. This CDR3 has 15 residues. Germline V gene lookup returns CDR1 MDHEN and CDR2 SYDVKM. After removal of 6 bases from V and 5 bases from J, the junction contained 11 bases not matched to a gene. With a J-beta primer mix and a sample-barcoded 5' primer, a second PCR ran roughly 7 to 11 cycles. One entry per CDR3 protein results from TCRdb running MiXCR on the 5' RACE reads. There are 750,000 to 950,000 distinct CDR3 sequences in the sample; about 53% occur only once, and about 42% lies in the top ten. This sample was included in a study of blood T cells in healthy people across ages.

The chain joins TRBV28 to TRBJ2-7; 9 bases are a match to TRBD2. The specimen was blood. This sequence originates from a man aged 80 or over in good health. CDR3 protein: CASRPSTGTSHEQYF. The CDR3 coding sequence is TGTGCCAGCAGGCCATCGACAGGGACTAGCCACGAGCAGTACTTC.